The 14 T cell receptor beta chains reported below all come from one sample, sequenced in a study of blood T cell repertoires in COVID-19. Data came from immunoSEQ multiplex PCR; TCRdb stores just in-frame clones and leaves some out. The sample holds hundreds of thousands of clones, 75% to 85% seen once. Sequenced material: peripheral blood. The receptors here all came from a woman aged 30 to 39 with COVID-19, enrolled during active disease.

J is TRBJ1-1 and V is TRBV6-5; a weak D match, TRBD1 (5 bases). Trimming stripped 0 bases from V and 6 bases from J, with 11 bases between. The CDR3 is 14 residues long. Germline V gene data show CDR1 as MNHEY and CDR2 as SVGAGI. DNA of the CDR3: TGTGCCAGCAGTTACTCAGGGCAGGGTCCTGAAGCTTTCTTT. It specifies CASSYSGQGPEAFF.

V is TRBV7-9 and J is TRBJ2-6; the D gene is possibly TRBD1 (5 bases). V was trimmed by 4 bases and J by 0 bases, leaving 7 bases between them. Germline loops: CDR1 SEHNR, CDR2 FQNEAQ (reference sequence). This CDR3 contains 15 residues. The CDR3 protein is CASSSTDSGANVLTF. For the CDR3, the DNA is TGTGCCAGCAGCTCGACAGACTCTGGGGCCAACGTCCTGACTTTC.

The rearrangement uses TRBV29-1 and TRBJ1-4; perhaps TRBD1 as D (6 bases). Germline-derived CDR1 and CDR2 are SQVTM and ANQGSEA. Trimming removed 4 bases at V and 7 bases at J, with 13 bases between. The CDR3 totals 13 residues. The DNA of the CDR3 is TGCAGCGTTGGCCAGGGGAGAGGTGAAAAACTGTTTTTT. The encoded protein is CSVGQGRGEKLFF.

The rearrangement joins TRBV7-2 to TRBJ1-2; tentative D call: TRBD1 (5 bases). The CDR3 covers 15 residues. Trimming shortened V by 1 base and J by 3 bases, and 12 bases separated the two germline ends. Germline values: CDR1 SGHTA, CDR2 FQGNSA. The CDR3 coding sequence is TGTGCCAGCAGCTTAGGGGTCAGGGATGACTATGGCTACACCTTC. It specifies CASSLGVRDDYGYTF.

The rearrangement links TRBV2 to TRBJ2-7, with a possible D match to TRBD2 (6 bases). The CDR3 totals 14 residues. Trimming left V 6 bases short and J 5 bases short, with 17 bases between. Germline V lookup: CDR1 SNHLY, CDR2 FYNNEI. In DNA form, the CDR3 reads TGTGCCAGCAGCTACACGTTGGGGGGAGACGAGCAGTACTTC. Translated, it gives CASSYTLGGDEQYF.

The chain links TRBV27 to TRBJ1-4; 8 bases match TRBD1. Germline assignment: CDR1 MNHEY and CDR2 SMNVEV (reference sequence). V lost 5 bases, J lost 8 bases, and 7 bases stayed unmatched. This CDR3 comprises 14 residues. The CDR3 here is CASSMRRDREKLFF. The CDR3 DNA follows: TGTGCCAGCAGTATGCGACGGGACAGGGAAAAACTGTTTTTT.

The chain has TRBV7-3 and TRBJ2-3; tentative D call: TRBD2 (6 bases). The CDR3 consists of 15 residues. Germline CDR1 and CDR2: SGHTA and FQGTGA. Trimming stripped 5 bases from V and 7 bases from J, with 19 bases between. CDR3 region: CASSPEGLKPNTQYF. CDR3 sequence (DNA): TGTGCCAGCAGCCCCGAGGGACTTAAACCCAATACGCAGTATTTT. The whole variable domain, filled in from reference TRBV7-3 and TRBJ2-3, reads GAGVSQTPSNKVTEKGKYVELRCDPISGHTALYWYRQSLGQGPEFLIYFQGTGAADDSGLPNDRFFAVRPEGSVSTLKIQRTERGDSAVYLCASSPEGLKPNTQYFGPGTRLTVL.

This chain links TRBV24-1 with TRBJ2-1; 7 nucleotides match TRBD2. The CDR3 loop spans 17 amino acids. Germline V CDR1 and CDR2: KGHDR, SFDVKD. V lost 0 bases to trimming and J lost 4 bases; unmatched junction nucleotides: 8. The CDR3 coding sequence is TGTGCCACCAGTGATTTGCAGCCAGCGGGATCTTACAATGAGCAGTTCTTC. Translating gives CATSDLQPAGSYNEQFF.

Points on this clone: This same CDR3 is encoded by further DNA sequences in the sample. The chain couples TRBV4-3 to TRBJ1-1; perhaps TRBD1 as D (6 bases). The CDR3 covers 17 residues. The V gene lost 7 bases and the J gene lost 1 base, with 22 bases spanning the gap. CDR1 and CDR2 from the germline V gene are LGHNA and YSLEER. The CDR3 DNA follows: TGCGCCAGCACTCGCAAGGGTCGGGGGGCGGGGAACACTGAAGCTTTCTTT. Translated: CASTRKGRGAGNTEAFF.

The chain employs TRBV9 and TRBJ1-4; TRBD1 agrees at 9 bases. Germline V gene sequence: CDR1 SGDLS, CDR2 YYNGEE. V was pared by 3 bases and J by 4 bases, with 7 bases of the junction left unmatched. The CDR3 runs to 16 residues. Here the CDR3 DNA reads TGTGCCAGCAGCGAGGGATGGGGACAGGGTAATGAAAAACTGTTTTTT. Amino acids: CASSEGWGQGNEKLFF.

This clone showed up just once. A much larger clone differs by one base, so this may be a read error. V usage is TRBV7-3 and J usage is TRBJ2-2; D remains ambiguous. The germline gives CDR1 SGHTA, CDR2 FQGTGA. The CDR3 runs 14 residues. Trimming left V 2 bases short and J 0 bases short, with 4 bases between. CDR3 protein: CASSLLANTGELFF. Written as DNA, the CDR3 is TGTGCCAGCAGCTTACTAGCGAACACCGGGGAGCTGTTTTTT.

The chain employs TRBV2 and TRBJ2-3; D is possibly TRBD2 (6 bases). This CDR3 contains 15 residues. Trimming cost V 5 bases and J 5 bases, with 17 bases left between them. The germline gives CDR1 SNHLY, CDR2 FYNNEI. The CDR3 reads CASSPVMGGRDTQYF. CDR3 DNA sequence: TGTGCCAGCAGTCCCGTCATGGGGGGACGAGATACGCAGTATTTT.

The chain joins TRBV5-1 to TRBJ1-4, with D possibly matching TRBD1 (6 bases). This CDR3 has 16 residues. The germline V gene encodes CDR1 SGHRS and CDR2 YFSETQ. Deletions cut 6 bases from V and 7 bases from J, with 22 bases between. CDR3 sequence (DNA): TGCGCCAGCACCCTTCAGGGGACACTCAGGGGTGAAAAACTGTTTTTT. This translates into CASTLQGTLRGEKLFF.

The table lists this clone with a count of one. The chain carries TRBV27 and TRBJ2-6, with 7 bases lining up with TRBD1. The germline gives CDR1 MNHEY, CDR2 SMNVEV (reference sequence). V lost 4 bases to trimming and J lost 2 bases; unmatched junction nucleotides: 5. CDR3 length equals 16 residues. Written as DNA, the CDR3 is TGTGCCAGCAGTTCGACAGGGCCCCCTGGGGCCAACGTCCTGACTTTC. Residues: CASSSTGPPGANVLTF.